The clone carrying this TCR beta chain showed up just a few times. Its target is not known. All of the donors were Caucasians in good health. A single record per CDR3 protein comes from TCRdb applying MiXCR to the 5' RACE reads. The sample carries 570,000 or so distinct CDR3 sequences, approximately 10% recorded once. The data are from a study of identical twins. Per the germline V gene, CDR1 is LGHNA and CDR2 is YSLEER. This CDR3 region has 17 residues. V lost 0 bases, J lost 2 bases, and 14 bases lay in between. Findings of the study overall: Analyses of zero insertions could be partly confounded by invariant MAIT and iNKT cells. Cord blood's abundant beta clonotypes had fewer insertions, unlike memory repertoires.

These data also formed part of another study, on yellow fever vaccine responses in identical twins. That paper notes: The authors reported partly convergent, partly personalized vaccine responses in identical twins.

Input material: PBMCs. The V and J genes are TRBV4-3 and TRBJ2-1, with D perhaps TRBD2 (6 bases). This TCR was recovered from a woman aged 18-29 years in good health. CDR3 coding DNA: TGCGCCAGCAGCCAAGAGGGGACTTACTCCCCCTACAATGAGCAGTTCTTC. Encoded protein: CASSQEGTYSPYNEQFF.